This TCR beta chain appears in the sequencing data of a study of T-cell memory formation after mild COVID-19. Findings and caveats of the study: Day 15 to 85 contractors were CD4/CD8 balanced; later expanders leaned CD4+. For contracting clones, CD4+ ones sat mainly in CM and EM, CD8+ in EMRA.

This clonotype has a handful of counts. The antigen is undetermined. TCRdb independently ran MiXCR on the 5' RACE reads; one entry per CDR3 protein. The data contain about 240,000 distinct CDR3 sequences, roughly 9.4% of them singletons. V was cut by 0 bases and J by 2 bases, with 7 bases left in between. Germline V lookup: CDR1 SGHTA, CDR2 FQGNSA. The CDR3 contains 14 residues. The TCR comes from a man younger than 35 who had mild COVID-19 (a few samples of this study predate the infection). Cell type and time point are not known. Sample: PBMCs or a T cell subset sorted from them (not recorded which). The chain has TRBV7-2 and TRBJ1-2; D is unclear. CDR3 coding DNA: TGTGCCAGCAGCTTAGCCGTAGGGAACTATGGCTACACCTTC. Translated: CASSLAVGNYGYTF. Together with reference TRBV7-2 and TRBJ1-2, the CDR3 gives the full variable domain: GAGVSQSPSNKVTEKGKDVELRCDPISGHTALYWYRQSLGQGLEFLIYFQGNSAPDKSGLPSDRFSAERTGGSVSTLTIQRTQQEDSAVYLCASSLAVGNYGYTFGSGTRLTVV.